This TCR beta chain was sequenced during a study of post-analysis software for immune sequencing data. For the study at large: Patients with relapsing-remitting, secondary progressive and progressive-relapsing multiple sclerosis courses were all represented.

This clonotype was detected only once. What it recognizes is unknown. Study findings and constraints: There were five or six TRBV segments more frequent in patients than controls, and TRBV5-6, TRBV5-1 and TRBV20-1 were among them.

Per the germline V gene, CDR1 is GTSNPN and CDR2 is SVGIG (reference sequence). The germline V and J ends were trimmed by 3 bases and 0 bases, with 14 bases remaining between them. This CDR3 has 15 residues. TCR beta cDNA libraries had unique molecular identifiers. TCRdb called the PCR reads again in MiXCR, with one record for every CDR3 protein. The sample has 160,000 or so distinct CDR3 sequences, under 40% seen once; the top ten hold 25% to 35%. The chain combines TRBV30 with TRBJ1-2, with no clear D. This sequence originates from a girl aged 10-17 years with multiple sclerosis. Sample: blood, taken after autologous hematopoietic stem cell transplantation. This CDR3 is CAWSAQVLANYGYTF. The CDR3 DNA follows: TGTGCCTGGAGCGCTCAGGTTCTCGCTAACTATGGCTACACCTTC.